This is a list of T cell receptor beta chains from one sample in a study of T cell repertoires in cytomegalovirus infection. A single record per CDR3 protein comes from TCRdb applying MiXCR to the reads. The profile shows roughly 500,000 distinct CDR3 sequences, around 30% of them singletons. No antigen is known for these receptors. Specimen: cultured PBMCs, collected from culture after CMV antigen stimulation. These TCRs come from a human donor in good health (CMV status not recorded). Some clones in this sample may be carry-over from other donors' samples. The CDR3 runs from the conserved cysteine through the conserved F or W. The order of the fields is D gene, V gene, J gene, clone size, CDR3 DNA, CDR3 protein. D genes are given only for firm matches. A clone size is listed for some rows: how often the clone was seen (once, few, many), or a class if it is expanded.

NA,TRBV28,TRBJ2-1,NA,TGTGCCAGCAGTTTATTTCCAATTTCCTTGCCAGGGTCCTCCCAGTTCTTC,CASSLFPISLPGSSQFF
NA,TRBV9,TRBJ2-3,NA,TGTGCCAGCAGCCCCTGGAAAAGCACAGATACGCAGTATTTT,CASSPWKSTDTQYF
TRBD1,TRBV7-6,TRBJ2-2,many,TGTGCCAGCAGCGGCGACCGGGACAGGGGAAACACCGGGGAGCTGTTTTTT,CASSGDRDRGNTGELFF
NA,TRBV29-1,TRBJ2-1,NA,TGCAGCGTTGTCCCGACCGACAGGGAGCAGTTCTTC,CSVVPTDREQFF
NA,TRBV7-9,TRBJ2-1,NA,TGTGCCAGCAGCACGACCGGGACTCCCCCCTCCTACAATGAGCAGTTCTTC,CASSTTGTPPSYNEQFF
TRBD2,TRBV7-2,TRBJ2-3,many,TGTGCCAGCAGCTTAGAGACTAGCGGGAGATTGGGGCTATTGAGCACAGATACGCAGTATTTT,CASSLETSGRLGLLSTDTQYF
NA,TRBV6-5,TRBJ1-5,few,TGTGCCAGCAGTTCCTACACCCTTAAGGGCAATCAGCCCCAGCATTTT,CASSSYTLKGNQPQHF
NA,TRBV6-2/TRBV6-3,TRBJ2-7,NA,TGTGCCAGCAGTTACCGTTTCAGCTATTCCTTCGCCTCCTACGAGCAGTACTTC,CASSYRFSYSFASYEQYF
TRBD1,TRBV27,TRBJ2-3,NA,TGTGCCAGCAGTCTCCCGGGACAGTGGCAGTATTTT,CASSLPGQWQYF
TRBD1,TRBV27,TRBJ1-2,many,TGTGCCAGCAGTTTCACAGGGGTGACTAACTATGGCTACACCTTC,CASSFTGVTNYGYTF
NA,TRBV5-1,TRBJ1-1,NA,TGCGCCAGCAGCAGCCCAACAAGGAACACTGAAGCTTTCTTT,CASSSPTRNTEAFF
NA,TRBV7-8,TRBJ2-7,NA,TGTGCCAGCAGCTTGGGCAGTGGGATATACTCCTACGAGCAGTACTTC,CASSLGSGIYSYEQYF
NA,TRBV27,TRBJ2-5,NA,TGTGCCACCAGTATGATTTCCGGGGAGACCCAGTACTTC,CATSMISGETQYF
NA,TRBV29-1,TRBJ2-5,NA,TGCAGCGGGAACCCACCAGGACAAGAGACCCAGTACTTC,CSGNPPGQETQYF
TRBD2,TRBV4-3,TRBJ2-1,NA,TGCGCCAGCAGCCAAAGGCATAGCGGGAGCCCCCTGAGGAATGAGCAGTTCTTC,CASSQRHSGSPLRNEQFF
TRBD2,TRBV7-2,TRBJ2-3,many,TGTGCCAGCAGCCCCCTAGGTAGCGGGAGCACAGATACGCAGTATTTT,CASSPLGSGSTDTQYF
NA,TRBV2,TRBJ2-1,NA,TGTGCCAGCAGTGTGACGGCGGGAGAGCAGTTCTTC,CASSVTAGEQFF
TRBD2,TRBV12-3/TRBV12-4,TRBJ2-5,NA,TGTGCCAGCACCACGGGACTAGAAGAGACCCAGTACTTC,CASTTGLEETQYF
NA,TRBV29-1,TRBJ2-5,NA,TGCAGCGGCTTGTTTCGGAAAGAGACCCAGTACTTC,CSGLFRKETQYF
TRBD2,TRBV7-2,TRBJ2-1,NA,TGTGCCAGCAGCTTCCGGCTACTAGCGGGACACAATGAGCAGTTCTTC,CASSFRLLAGHNEQFF
NA,TRBV27,TRBJ2-5,few,TGTGCCAGCAGTTTAAACAGCCCCGGTGGAGGGTGGGAGACCCAGTACTTC,CASSLNSPGGGWETQYF
TRBD2,TRBV4-1,TRBJ2-7,few,TGCGCCAGCAGCCTGGGACTAGCGGGCATCTACGAGCAGTACTTC,CASSLGLAGIYEQYF